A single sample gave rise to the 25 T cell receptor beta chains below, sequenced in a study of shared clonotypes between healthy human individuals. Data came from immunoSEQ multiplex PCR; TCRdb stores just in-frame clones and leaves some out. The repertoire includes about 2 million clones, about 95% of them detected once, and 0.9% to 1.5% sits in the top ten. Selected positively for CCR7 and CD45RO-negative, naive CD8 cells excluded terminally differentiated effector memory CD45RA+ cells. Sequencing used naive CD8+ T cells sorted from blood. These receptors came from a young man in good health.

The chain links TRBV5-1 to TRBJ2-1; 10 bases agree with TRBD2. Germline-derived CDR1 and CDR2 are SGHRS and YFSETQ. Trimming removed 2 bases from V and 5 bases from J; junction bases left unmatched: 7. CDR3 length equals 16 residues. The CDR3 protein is CASSFALAGEDNEQFF. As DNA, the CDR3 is TGCGCCAGCAGCTTCGCCCTAGCGGGAGAGGACAATGAGCAGTTCTTC.

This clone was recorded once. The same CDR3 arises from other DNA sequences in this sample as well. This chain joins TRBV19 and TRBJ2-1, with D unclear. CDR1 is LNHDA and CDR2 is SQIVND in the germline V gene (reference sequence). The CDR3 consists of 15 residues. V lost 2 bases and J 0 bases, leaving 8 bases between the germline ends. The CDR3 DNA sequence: TGTGCCAGTAGTATATCCGGGTACTCCTACAATGAGCAGTTCTTC. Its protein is CASSISGYSYNEQFF.

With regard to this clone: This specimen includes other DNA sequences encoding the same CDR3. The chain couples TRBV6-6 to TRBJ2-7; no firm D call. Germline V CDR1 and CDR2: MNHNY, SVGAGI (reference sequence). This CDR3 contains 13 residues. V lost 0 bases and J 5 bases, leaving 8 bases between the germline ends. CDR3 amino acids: CASSYSSSHEQYF. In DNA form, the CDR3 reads TGTGCCAGCAGTTACTCATCCAGCCACGAGCAGTACTTC.

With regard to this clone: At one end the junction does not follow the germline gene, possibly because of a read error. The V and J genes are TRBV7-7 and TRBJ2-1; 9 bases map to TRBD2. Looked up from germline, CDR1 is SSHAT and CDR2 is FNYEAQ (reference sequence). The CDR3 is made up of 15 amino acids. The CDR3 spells CASSLVAGVLDEQFF. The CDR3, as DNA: TGTGCTAGCAGCTTAGTAGCGGGAGTTCTCGATGAGCAGTTCTTC.

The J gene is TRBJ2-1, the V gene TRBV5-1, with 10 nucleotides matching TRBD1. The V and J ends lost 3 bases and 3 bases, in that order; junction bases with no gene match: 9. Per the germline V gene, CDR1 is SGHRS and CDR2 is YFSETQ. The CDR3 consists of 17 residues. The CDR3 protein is CASSSTRQGADYNEQFF. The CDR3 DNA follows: TGCGCCAGCAGCTCTACACGACAGGGGGCTGACTACAATGAGCAGTTCTTC.

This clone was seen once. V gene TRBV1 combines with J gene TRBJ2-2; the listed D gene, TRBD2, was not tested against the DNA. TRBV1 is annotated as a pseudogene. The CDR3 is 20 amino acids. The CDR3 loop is CTSSLWWGTAGDRNTGELFF. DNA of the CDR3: TGCACCAGCAGCCTATGGTGGGGTACGGCGGGAGATCGGAACACCGGGGAGCTGTTTTTT.

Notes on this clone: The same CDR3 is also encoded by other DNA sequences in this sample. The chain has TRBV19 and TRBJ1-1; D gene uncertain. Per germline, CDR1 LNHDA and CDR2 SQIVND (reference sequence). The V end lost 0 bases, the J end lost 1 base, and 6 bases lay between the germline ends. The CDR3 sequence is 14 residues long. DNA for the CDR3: TGTGCCAGTAGTATAGATCTCGAGAACACTGAAGCTTTCTTT. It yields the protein CASSIDLENTEAFF.

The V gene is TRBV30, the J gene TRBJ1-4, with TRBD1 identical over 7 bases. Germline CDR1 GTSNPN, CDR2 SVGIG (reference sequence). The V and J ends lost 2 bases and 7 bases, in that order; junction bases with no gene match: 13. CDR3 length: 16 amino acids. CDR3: CAWSQGEGEEGEKLFF. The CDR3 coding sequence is TGTGCCTGGAGTCAGGGGGAAGGAGAAGAAGGTGAAAAACTGTTTTTT.

The chain's CDR3 is CASSPTAGASYEQYF. DNA of the CDR3: TGTGCCAGCAGCCCCACAGCGGGGGCCTCCTACGAGCAGTACTTC. V usage is TRBV7-8 and J usage is TRBJ2-7; the match to TRBD2 covers 8 bases. CDR3 length equals 15 residues. CDR1 is SGHVS, CDR2 FQNEAQ, per germline. J gave up 0 bases and V 5 bases, and 6 bases lay outside the gene matches.

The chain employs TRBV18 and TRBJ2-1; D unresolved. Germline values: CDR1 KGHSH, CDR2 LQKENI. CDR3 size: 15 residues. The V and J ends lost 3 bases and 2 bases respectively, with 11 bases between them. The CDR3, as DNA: TGTGCCAGCTCACCTCAGACATCCCCCTACAATGAGCAGTTCTTC. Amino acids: CASSPQTSPYNEQFF. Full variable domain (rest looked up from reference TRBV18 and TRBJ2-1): NAGVMQNPRHLVRRRGQEARLRCSPMKGHSHVYWYRQLPEEGLKFMVYLQKENIIDESGMPKERFSAEFPKEGPSILRIQQVVRGDSAAYFCASSPQTSPYNEQFFGPGTRLTVL.

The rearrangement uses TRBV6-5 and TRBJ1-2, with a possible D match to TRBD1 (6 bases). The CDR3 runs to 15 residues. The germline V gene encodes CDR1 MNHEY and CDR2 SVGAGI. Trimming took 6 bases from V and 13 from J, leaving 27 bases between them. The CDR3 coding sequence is TGTGCCAGCAGCGAAACCGGGACAAGGGCCGTTTTATCCACCTTC. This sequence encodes CASSETGTRAVLSTF.

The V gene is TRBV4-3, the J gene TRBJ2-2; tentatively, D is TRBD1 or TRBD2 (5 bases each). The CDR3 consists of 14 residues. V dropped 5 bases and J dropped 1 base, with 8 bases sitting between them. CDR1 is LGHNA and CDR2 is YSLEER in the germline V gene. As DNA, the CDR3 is TGCGCCAGCAGCGTGGGACGGAACACCGGGGAGCTGTTTTTT. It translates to CASSVGRNTGELFF.

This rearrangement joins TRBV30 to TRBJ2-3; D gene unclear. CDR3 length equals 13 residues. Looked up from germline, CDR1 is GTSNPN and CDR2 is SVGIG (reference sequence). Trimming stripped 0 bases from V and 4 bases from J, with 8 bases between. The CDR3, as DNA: TGTGCCTGGAGTGTGCAGCAGGCAGATACGCAGTATTTT. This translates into CAWSVQQADTQYF.

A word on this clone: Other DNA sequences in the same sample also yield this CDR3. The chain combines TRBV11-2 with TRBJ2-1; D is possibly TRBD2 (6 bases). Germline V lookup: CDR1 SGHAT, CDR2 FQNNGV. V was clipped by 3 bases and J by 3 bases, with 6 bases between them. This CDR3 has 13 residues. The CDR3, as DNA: TGTGCCAGCAGCTTGGGAGGCTACAATGAGCAGTTCTTC. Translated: CASSLGGYNEQFF.

For the CDR3, the DNA is TGCGCCAGCAGCTTGTGGGTTACAGGGGGCGGCTACGAGCAGTACTTC. Translation: CASSLWVTGGGYEQYF. This chain uses TRBV5-1 with TRBJ2-7, with 9 bases fitting TRBD1. From germline, CDR1 is SGHRS and CDR2 YFSETQ. V shed 1 base, J shed 3 bases, and the junction held 8 bases outside the gene matches. CDR3 length equals 16 residues. The variable domain in full, with the rest retrieved from reference TRBV5-1 and TRBJ2-7, is KAGVTQTPRYLIKTRGQQVTLSCSPISGHRSVSWYQQTPGQGLQFLFEYFSETQRNKGNFPGRFSGRQFSNSRSEMNVSTLELGDSALYLCASSLWVTGGGYEQYFGPGTRLTVT.

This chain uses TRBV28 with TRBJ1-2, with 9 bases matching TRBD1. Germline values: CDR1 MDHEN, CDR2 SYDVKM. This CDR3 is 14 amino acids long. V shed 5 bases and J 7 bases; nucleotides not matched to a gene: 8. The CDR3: CASSLDRGSGGYTF. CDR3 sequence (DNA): TGTGCCAGCAGTCTTGACAGGGGGAGCGGTGGCTACACCTTC.

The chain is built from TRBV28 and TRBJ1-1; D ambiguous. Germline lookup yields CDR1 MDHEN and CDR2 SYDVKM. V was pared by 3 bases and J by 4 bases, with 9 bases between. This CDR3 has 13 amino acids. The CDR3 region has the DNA TGTGCCAGCAGTTTCTCGTTCCGCACTGAAGCTTTCTTT. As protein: CASSFSFRTEAFF.

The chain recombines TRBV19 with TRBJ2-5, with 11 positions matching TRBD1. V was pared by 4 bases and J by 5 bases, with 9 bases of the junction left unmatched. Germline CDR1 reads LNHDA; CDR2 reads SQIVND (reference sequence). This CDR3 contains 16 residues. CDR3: CASSTTGTGGKETQYF. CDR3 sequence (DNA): TGTGCCAGTAGTACCACCGGGACAGGGGGTAAGGAGACCCAGTACTTC.

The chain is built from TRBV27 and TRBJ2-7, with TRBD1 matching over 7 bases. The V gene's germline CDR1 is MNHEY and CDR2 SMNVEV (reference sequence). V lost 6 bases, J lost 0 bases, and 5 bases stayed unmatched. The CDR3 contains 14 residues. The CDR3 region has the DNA TGTGCCAGCAGCCGAAGGACAGGCTCCTACGAGCAGTACTTC. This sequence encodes CASSRRTGSYEQYF.

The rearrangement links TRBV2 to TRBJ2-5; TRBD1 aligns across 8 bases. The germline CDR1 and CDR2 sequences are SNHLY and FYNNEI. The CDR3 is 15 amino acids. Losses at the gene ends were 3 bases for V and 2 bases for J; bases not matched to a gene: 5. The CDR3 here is CASSEEDRVQETQYF. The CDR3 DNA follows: TGTGCCAGCAGTGAGGAGGACAGGGTTCAAGAGACCCAGTACTTC.

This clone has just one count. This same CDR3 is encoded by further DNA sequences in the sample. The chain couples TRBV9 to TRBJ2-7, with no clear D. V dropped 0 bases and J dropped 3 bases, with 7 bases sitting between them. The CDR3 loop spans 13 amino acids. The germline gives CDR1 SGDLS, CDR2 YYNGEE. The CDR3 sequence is CASSVAPGYEQYF. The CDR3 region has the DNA TGTGCCAGCAGCGTAGCTCCAGGCTACGAGCAGTACTTC.

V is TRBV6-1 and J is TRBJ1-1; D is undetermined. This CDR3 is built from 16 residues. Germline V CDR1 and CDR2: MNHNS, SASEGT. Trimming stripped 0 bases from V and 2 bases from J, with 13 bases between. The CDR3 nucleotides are TGTGCCAGCAGTGAAGCGCTTTTGGGGTTAAACACTGAAGCTTTCTTT. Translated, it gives CASSEALLGLNTEAFF.

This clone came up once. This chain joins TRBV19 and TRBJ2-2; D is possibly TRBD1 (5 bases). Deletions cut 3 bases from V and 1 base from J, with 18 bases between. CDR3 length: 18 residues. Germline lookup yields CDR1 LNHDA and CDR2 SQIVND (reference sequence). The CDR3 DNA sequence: TGTGCCAGTAGTATTATGTATTTGGGGCAGGGGAACACCGGGGAGCTGTTTTTT. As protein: CASSIMYLGQGNTGELFF. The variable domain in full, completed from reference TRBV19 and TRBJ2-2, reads DGGITQSPKYLFRKEGQNVTLSCEQNLNHDAMYWYRQDPGQGLRLIYYSQIVNDFQKGDIAEGYSVSREKKESFPLTVTSAQKNPTAFYLCASSIMYLGQGNTGELFFGEGSRLTVL.

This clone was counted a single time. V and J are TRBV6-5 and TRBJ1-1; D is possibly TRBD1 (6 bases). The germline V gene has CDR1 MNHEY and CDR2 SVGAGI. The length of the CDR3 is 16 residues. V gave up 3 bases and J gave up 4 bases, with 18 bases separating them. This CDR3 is CASSYTPTGPGTEAFF. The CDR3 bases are TGTGCCAGCAGTTATACACCGACAGGCCCGGGCACTGAAGCTTTCTTT.

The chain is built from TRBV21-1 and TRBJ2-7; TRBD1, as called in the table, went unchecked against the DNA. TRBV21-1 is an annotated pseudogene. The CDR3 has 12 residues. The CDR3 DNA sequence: TGTGCCAGCAGCAAGGGCAGCTACGAGCAGTACTTC. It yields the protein CASSKGSYEQYF.